Below are 21 T cell receptor beta chains sequenced from a single sample in a study of shared clonotypes between healthy human individuals. Generated by immunoSEQ multiplex PCR, the TCRdb table keeps only in-frame clones and is missing some. The table records approximately 95,000 clones, under 70% of them present only once. Material for sequencing was memory CD8+ T cells sorted from blood. Described subset: CD45RO+ cells pooled with CCR7-negative TemRA cells. The receptor source for this set is a man aged 25 to 45 in good health.

The chain is built from TRBV7-2 and TRBJ1-3; D ambiguous. Between the trimmed V and J ends, which lost 5 bases and 2 bases, there was a span of 13 bases. Germline CDR1 is SGHTA and CDR2 is FQGNSA. The length of the CDR3 is 15 residues. CDR3 region: CASSPVGGAGNTIYF. DNA for the CDR3: TGTGCCAGCAGCCCAGTAGGTGGGGCTGGAAACACCATATATTTT.

The V and J genes are TRBV29-1 and TRBJ1-3; D gene ambiguous. Germline CDR1 is SQVTM and CDR2 is ANQGSEA. Trimming stripped 8 bases from V and 0 bases from J, with 17 bases between. This CDR3 comprises 15 residues. CDR3: CSSTGDVDSGNTIYF. The CDR3 nucleotides are TGCAGCTCTACGGGCGATGTCGACTCTGGAAACACCATATATTTT.

The chain recombines TRBV19 with TRBJ1-1; possibly TRBD1 for D (5 bases). V shed 7 bases and J shed 4 bases, with 10 bases lying between them. This CDR3 is 12 amino acids long. Per germline, CDR1 LNHDA and CDR2 SQIVND (reference sequence). CDR3 in DNA: TGTGCCAGTACGTACGGGGGCACTGAAGCTTTCTTT. Residues: CASTYGGTEAFF.

The table lists this clone with a few counts. V usage is TRBV4-1 and J usage is TRBJ2-7; no clear D. The germline CDR1 and CDR2 sequences are MGHRA and YSYEKL. V lost 0 bases and J 7 bases, leaving 7 bases between the germline ends. The CDR3 runs 12 residues. This CDR3 reads CASSQDGPEQYF. For the CDR3, the DNA is TGCGCCAGCAGCCAAGACGGGCCGGAGCAGTACTTC.

The V and J genes are TRBV5-1 and TRBJ2-1, with 10 nucleotides matching TRBD2. Germline loops: CDR1 SGHRS, CDR2 YFSETQ. The CDR3 consists of 16 residues. Losses at the gene ends were 3 bases for V and 8 bases for J; bases not matched to a gene: 11. The CDR3 DNA follows: TGCGCCAGCAGCTGGCCCCTAGCGGGAGCTATAGATGAGCAGTTCTTC. This codes for CASSWPLAGAIDEQFF.

The chain employs TRBV4-3 and TRBJ1-2; possibly TRBD1 for D (6 bases). The CDR3 sequence is 16 residues long. Trimming took 0 bases from V and 3 from J, leaving 14 bases between them. CDR1 and CDR2 from the germline V gene are LGHNA and YSLEER. In nucleotides, the CDR3 is TGCGCCAGCAGCCAAGATCTCGTCCGACAGGACTATGGCTACACCTTC. Its translation: CASSQDLVRQDYGYTF.

The chain employs TRBV29-1 and TRBJ2-6, with TRBD1 matching 10 bases. This CDR3 region has 16 residues. In germline, CDR1 is SQVTM, CDR2 ANQGSEA. V was clipped by 4 bases and J by 0 bases; unmatched bases: 3. CDR3 nucleotides: TGCAGCGTTGGGGACAGGGGATTCTCTGGGGCCAACGTCCTGACTTTC. As protein: CSVGDRGFSGANVLTF.

J is TRBJ2-1 and V is TRBV5-5; D is possibly TRBD1 (6 bases). The germline V gene has CDR1 SGHKS and CDR2 YYEKEE (reference sequence). CDR3 length equals 13 residues. V was cut by 4 bases and J by 9 bases, with 14 bases left in between. CDR3 sequence reads: CASSGGLGGEQFF. DNA for the CDR3: TGTGCCAGCAGCGGGGGCCTAGGGGGTGAGCAGTTCTTC.

This clone was seen repeatedly, ten times or more. The rearrangement links TRBV7-2 to TRBJ2-7; possible D gene TRBD2, 5 bases. Germline V gene sequence: CDR1 SGHTA, CDR2 FQGNSA. There are 12 residues in the CDR3. The V end was cut by 5 bases, the J end by 7 bases, with 12 bases between. CDR3 in DNA: TGTGCCAGCAGCCCGCCTTCGGGGGAGCAGTACTTC. Amino acid sequence: CASSPPSGEQYF.

The chain links TRBV19 to TRBJ1-4; D gene ambiguous. The germline CDR1 and CDR2 sequences are LNHDA and SQIVND (reference sequence). Trimming took 3 bases from V and 2 from J, leaving 10 bases between them. This CDR3 region has 15 residues. The DNA for the CDR3 is TGTGCCAGTAGTATTGCGACGGCTACTAATGAAAAACTGTTTTTT. It translates to CASSIATATNEKLFF.

Comment on this clone: A read error is possible here, since a much larger clone lies one base away. Other DNA sequences within the sample encode an identical CDR3. The V call is TRBV28, the J call TRBJ2-7; tentative D call: TRBD1 (6 bases). The length of the CDR3 is 13 residues. The germline gives CDR1 MDHEN, CDR2 SYDVKM. The germline V and J ends were trimmed by 6 bases and 3 bases, with 12 bases remaining between them. The CDR3 protein is CASRPGHHYEQYF. CDR3 nucleotide sequence: TGTGCCAGCAGGCCGGGACACCACTACGAGCAGTACTTC.

This chain links TRBV27 with TRBJ2-7; 9 bases are a match to TRBD1. Germline lookup yields CDR1 MNHEY and CDR2 SMNVEV (reference sequence). Losses at the gene ends were 6 bases for V and 6 bases for J; bases not matched to a gene: 15. CDR3 length: 16 amino acids. The CDR3 DNA sequence: TGTGCCAGCAGCCCATTGGACAGGGGTTTTCCCCTCGAGCAGTACTTC. Its translation is CASSPLDRGFPLEQYF.

The count of this clone is one. The chain links TRBV5-1 to TRBJ2-1; D is undetermined. Trimming pared 0 bases from V and 2 bases from J, leaving 12 bases between. CDR3 size: 16 residues. From germline, CDR1 is SGHRS and CDR2 YFSETQ. As DNA, the CDR3 is TGCGCCAGCAGCTTGGGGACCTCGGAAACCTACAATGAGCAGTTCTTC. Translated: CASSLGTSETYNEQFF.

The chain employs TRBV25-1 and TRBJ2-1; TRBD1 matches at 9 bases. Trimming cost V 2 bases and J 2 bases; bases outside gene matches: 1. The V gene's germline CDR1 is MGHDK and CDR2 SYGVNS. This CDR3 is built from 15 residues. CDR3 sequence: CASSETGGPYNEQFF. The CDR3 nucleotides read TGTGCCAGCAGTGAAACAGGGGGCCCCTACAATGAGCAGTTCTTC.

The CDR3 is CASSAPRGAPLPSQETQYF. DNA of the CDR3: TGTGCCAGCAGCGCCCCCAGAGGCGCCCCATTACCGAGCCAAGAGACCCAGTACTTC. The chain employs TRBV9 and TRBJ2-5; D remains ambiguous. Per germline, CDR1 SGDLS and CDR2 YYNGEE. There are 19 residues in the CDR3. Deletions cut 3 bases from V and 1 base from J, with 25 bases between.

The chain links TRBV18 to TRBJ2-1, with D possibly matching TRBD1 (5 bases). The germline gives CDR1 KGHSH, CDR2 LQKENI. The CDR3 loop spans 15 amino acids. Trimming pared 6 bases from V and 4 bases from J, leaving 16 bases between. The CDR3: CASSQLADSYNEQFF. In DNA, the CDR3 is TGTGCCAGCTCGCAACTTGCCGACAGTTACAATGAGCAGTTCTTC. The full variable domain, completed using reference TRBV18 and TRBJ2-1, is NAGVMQNPRHLVRRRGQEARLRCSPMKGHSHVYWYRQLPEEGLKFMVYLQKENIIDESGMPKERFSAEFPKEGPSILRIQQVVRGDSAAYFCASSQLADSYNEQFFGPGTRLTVL.

V and J are TRBV10-2 and TRBJ1-5; perhaps TRBD1 as D (5 bases). The CDR3 contains 14 residues. Trimming took 1 base from V and 4 from J, leaving 8 bases between them. In germline, CDR1 is WSHSY, CDR2 SAAADI. In DNA, the CDR3 is TGCGCCAGCAGTGAGTGGAAGGGGAATCAGCCCCAGCATTTT. Amino acid sequence: CASSEWKGNQPQHF.

The chain employs TRBV2 and TRBJ2-7; D is uncertain. Trimming removed 6 bases at V and 2 bases at J, with 5 bases between. Germline CDR1 reads SNHLY; CDR2 reads FYNNEI. The CDR3 is made up of 11 amino acids. The CDR3 reads CASSAPYEQYF. The CDR3 bases are TGTGCCAGCAGCGCCCCCTACGAGCAGTACTTC. The full variable domain, rest sourced from reference TRBV2 and TRBJ2-7, is EPEVTQTPSHQVTQMGQEVILRCVPISNHLYFYWYRQILGQKVEFLVSFYNNEISEKSEIFDDQFSVERPDGSNFTLKIRSTKLEDSAMYFCASSAPYEQYFGPGTRLTVT.

This clone was observed a handful of times. This chain connects TRBV7-6 to TRBJ2-2; D is ambiguous. CDR1 and CDR2 (germline): SGHVS, FNYEAQ. CDR3 size: 14 residues. The V end lost 1 base, the J end lost 6 bases, and 9 bases lay between the germline ends. CDR3 in DNA: TGTGCCAGCAGCTTAGTCATCCGTTCCGGGGAGCTGTTTTTT. Its protein is CASSLVIRSGELFF.

In this sample, this clone turned up a few times. The CDR3 DNA sequence: TGTGCCAGCAGCTTAGGAAGAGCGGGAGGGTCGGAGACCCAGTACTTC. Protein: CASSLGRAGGSETQYF. The V call is TRBV11-2, the J call TRBJ2-5; TRBD2 aligns across 10 bases. V trimming: 1 base; J trimming: 5 bases; junction bases outside the gene matches: 7. Germline V lookup: CDR1 SGHAT, CDR2 FQNNGV. The CDR3 sequence is 16 residues long.

This clone was detected only a few times. The chain uses TRBV27 and TRBJ2-7; 11 positions match TRBD2. The V gene's germline CDR1 is MNHEY and CDR2 SMNVEV (reference sequence). The CDR3 is 16 residues long. After removal of 5 bases from V and 0 bases from J, the junction contained 6 bases not matched to a gene. CDR3: CASSPLTSGISYEQYF. The DNA of the CDR3 is TGTGCCAGCAGTCCCTTGACTAGCGGGATCTCCTACGAGCAGTACTTC.